What follows are 21 T cell receptor beta chains derived from one specimen sequenced in a study of vaccination and CD4 T cells after COVID-19. Treatment meaning: roughly ten-day PBMC culture with coronavirus spike peptide pools or control peptides (ViraFEST assay). Cultured CD4+ T-cell DNA underwent Oncomine TCR Beta short-read sequencing. TCRdb ran MiXCR on the PCR reads and lists one entry per CDR3 protein. The sample consists of roughly 14,000 distinct CDR3 sequences, 21% of them appearing once. The antigens these receptors bind are not known. The sequencing input was cultured CD4+ T cells from blood. Receptors were obtained from a human donor with COVID-19.

This clonotype was counted a few times. The rearrangement joins TRBV19 to TRBJ1-1; D remains ambiguous. Germline V gene lookup returns CDR1 LNHDA and CDR2 SQIVND (reference sequence). The ends were cut back, 7 bases at V and 11 bases at J, with 29 bases in the middle. The CDR3 is 16 residues long. This CDR3 reads CASTPTPVQMGGRAFF. In nucleotides, the CDR3 is TGTGCCAGTACCCCAACCCCCGTACAGATGGGCGGGAGGGCTTTCTTT.

V usage is TRBV12-3 or TRBV12-4 and J usage is TRBJ1-5; D unresolved. This CDR3 is 14 amino acids long. V shed 8 bases and J shed 0 bases, with 11 bases lying between them. The CDR3 protein is CASVMGGSNQPQHF. DNA of the CDR3: TGTGCCAGCGTTATGGGCGGTAGCAATCAGCCCCAGCATTTT.

This chain connects TRBV12-3 or TRBV12-4 to TRBJ2-3, with D uncertain. The V end lost 4 bases, the J end lost 4 bases, and 6 bases lay between the germline ends. This CDR3 spans 12 amino acids. The CDR3 here is CASSSPPDTQYF. The CDR3 coding sequence is TGTGCCAGCAGTTCCCCCCCAGATACGCAGTATTTT.

This clonotype ranks as medium-sized. The chain uses TRBV20-1 and TRBJ1-1; maybe TRBD1 (5 bases). The V gene's germline CDR1 is DFQATT and CDR2 SNEGSKA (reference sequence). Deletions cut 5 bases from V and 0 bases from J, with 13 bases between. This CDR3 is built from 14 residues. The CDR3 DNA reads as TGCAGTGCTCAAAGGGACTCATTGAACACTGAAGCTTTCTTT. This codes for CSAQRDSLNTEAFF.

CDR3 coding DNA: TGTGCCAGCAGCTTAACGGGGCAGTCTGGGGCCAACGTCCTGACTTTC. It specifies CASSLTGQSGANVLTF. The chain recombines TRBV7-8 with TRBJ2-6; either TRBD1 or TRBD2 may fit D (5 bases each). Germline V gives CDR1 SGHVS, CDR2 FQNEAQ. V lost 2 bases and J lost 1, with 9 bases in between. The CDR3 extends over 16 amino acids. The whole variable domain, remainder taken from reference TRBV7-8 and TRBJ2-6, is GAGVSQSPRYKVAKRGQDVALRCDPISGHVSLFWYQQALGQGPEFLTYFQNEAQLDKSGLPSDRFFAERPEGSVSTLKIQRTQQEDSAVYLCASSLTGQSGANVLTFGAGSRLTVL.

The V gene is TRBV28, the J gene TRBJ2-1; D not resolved. CDR1 is MDHEN and CDR2 is SYDVKM in the germline V gene. V lost 9 bases and J lost 0, with 12 bases in between. The CDR3 runs to 14 residues. The CDR3 nucleotides read TGTGCCAGTTGGGCCCCCAGCTCCTACAATGAGCAGTTCTTC. Translating it yields CASWAPSSYNEQFF.

This clonotype was seen only a few times. The chain is built from TRBV28 and TRBJ2-5; 7 bases map to TRBD1. The J segment lost 5 bases and the V segment lost 6 bases, leaving 9 bases of the junction unmatched. Germline CDR1 MDHEN, CDR2 SYDVKM. CDR3 length: 14 amino acids. CDR3 coding DNA: TGTGCCAGCAGAACCACAGGGGTACCGGAGACCCAGTACTTC. Encoded protein: CASRTTGVPETQYF.

The chain joins TRBV6-5 to TRBJ1-4; 8 bases map to TRBD1. V lost 4 bases, J lost 7 bases, and 8 bases stayed unmatched. Germline assignment: CDR1 MNHEY and CDR2 SVGAGI. The length of the CDR3 is 15 residues. The DNA of the CDR3 is TGTGCCAGCAGTTTAGGACAGGGAGGGGTTGAAAAACTGTTTTTT. As protein: CASSLGQGGVEKLFF.

This clonotype was seen more than once but under ten times. The rearrangement links TRBV11-3 to TRBJ2-2, with D unclear. Germline V gene sequence: CDR1 SGHNT, CDR2 YENEEA. The CDR3 consists of 16 residues. The V end lost 3 bases, the J end lost 6 bases, and 17 bases lay between the germline ends. The CDR3 protein is CASSFRRTGEAGELFF. DNA for the CDR3: TGTGCCAGCAGCTTTCGTCGGACGGGTGAGGCCGGGGAGCTGTTTTTT. Looking up the rest from reference TRBV11-3 and TRBJ2-2 gives the full variable domain: EAGVVQSPRYKIIEKKQPVAFWCNPISGHNTLYWYLQNLGQGPELLIRYENEEAVDDSQLPKDRFSAERLKGVDSTLKIQPAELGDSAVYLCASSFRRTGEAGELFFGEGSRLTVL.

This chain connects TRBV4-3 to TRBJ1-6; TRBD1 matches 10 bases. Trimming took 0 bases from V and 11 from J; bases not matched to a gene: 7. This CDR3 has 16 amino acids. Looked up from germline, CDR1 is LGHNA and CDR2 is YSLEER. CDR3 sequence: CASSQERGTGATPLHF. CDR3 DNA: TGCGCCAGCAGCCAAGAGCGTGGGACAGGGGCTACACCCCTCCACTTT.

This clonotype was detected a few times. V is TRBV5-1 and J is TRBJ1-1, with D uncertain. V was clipped by 5 bases and J by 0 bases, with 11 bases between them. The length of the CDR3 is 14 residues. The germline CDR1 and CDR2 sequences are SGHRS and YFSETQ. The CDR3 DNA reads TGCGCCAGCAGTCGACTACCCATGAACACTGAAGCTTTCTTT. Translation: CASSRLPMNTEAFF.

The chain links TRBV6-1 to TRBJ1-6, with D perhaps TRBD1 (5 bases). This CDR3 has 13 amino acids. The germline V gene has CDR1 MNHNS and CDR2 SASEGT. The V and J ends lost 5 bases and 10 bases respectively, with 12 bases between them. Here the CDR3 reads CASSPGAGSPLHF. Written as DNA, the CDR3 is TGTGCCAGCAGTCCCGGGGCAGGGTCACCCCTCCACTTT.

This chain links TRBV20-1 with TRBJ1-4; 9 bases are a match to TRBD1. J gave up 7 bases and V 0 bases, and 9 bases lay outside the gene matches. The germline gives CDR1 DFQATT, CDR2 SNEGSKA (reference sequence). This CDR3 region has 16 residues. The CDR3 loop reads CSARDTSGQGSEKLFF. CDR3 DNA: TGCAGTGCTAGAGATACCTCGGGACAGGGTTCTGAAAAACTGTTTTTT.

CDR3 DNA: TGTGCCAGCAACAACAGGGGGGCTGGAAACACCATATATTTT. As protein: CASNNRGAGNTIYF. The chain recombines TRBV5-4 with TRBJ1-3, with TRBD1 matching 8 bases. This CDR3 spans 14 amino acids. Germline V gene data show CDR1 as SGHNT and CDR2 as YYREEE (reference sequence). Unmatched junction bases numbered 4, after V lost 6 bases and J lost 2 bases.

This clonotype was observed a few times. The chain carries TRBV5-1 and TRBJ2-5; 7 bases match TRBD2. Germline V gene lookup returns CDR1 SGHRS and CDR2 YFSETQ. With V trimmed by 5 bases and J by 0 bases, 7 bases remained unmatched. The CDR3 runs 15 residues. CDR3 protein: CASRGGQRYQETQYF. CDR3 sequence (DNA): TGCGCCAGCAGGGGAGGGCAGCGGTACCAAGAGACCCAGTACTTC.

The V gene is TRBV6-5, the J gene TRBJ2-5; TRBD2 is a possible D gene (7 bases). CDR1 and CDR2 (germline): MNHEY, SVGAGI. The CDR3 is 16 amino acids. V lost 2 bases and J 3 bases, leaving 16 bases between the germline ends. This CDR3 is CASSYGGGAGEETQYF. The CDR3 DNA sequence: TGTGCCAGCAGTTACGGGGGGGGGGCAGGGGAAGAGACCCAGTACTTC.

The DNA of the CDR3 is TGTGCCAGTAGTATAGACGTCCATGGCTCTGGGGCCAACGTCCTGACTTTC. It yields the protein CASSIDVHGSGANVLTF. The V and J genes are TRBV19 and TRBJ2-6; D not resolved. Germline assignment: CDR1 LNHDA and CDR2 SQIVND (reference sequence). Between the trimmed V and J ends, which lost 0 bases and 0 bases, there was a span of 9 bases. The CDR3 covers 17 residues.

This clonotype occurred a few times. The chain couples TRBV5-6 to TRBJ1-5; 9 nucleotides line up with TRBD1. The V segment lost 3 bases and the J segment 2 bases; nucleotides outside the gene matches: 12. The CDR3 length is 18 residues. In germline, CDR1 is SGHDT, CDR2 YYEEEE. CDR3: CASSSLEDRGTGNQPQHF. The CDR3 coding sequence is TGTGCCAGCAGCTCTCTCGAGGACAGGGGAACAGGCAATCAGCCCCAGCATTTT.

The CDR3 is CASSYAGGSQPQHF. The CDR3 DNA is TGTGCCAGCAGTTACGCCGGGGGAAGCCAGCCCCAGCATTTT. V usage is TRBV6-5 and J usage is TRBJ1-5; TRBD1 is a possible D gene (5 bases). The CDR3 has 14 residues. Germline lookup yields CDR1 MNHEY and CDR2 SVGAGI. The V end lost 2 bases, the J end lost 7 bases, and 12 bases lay between the germline ends.

The chain has TRBV12-3 or TRBV12-4 and TRBJ2-7; 8 positions match TRBD1. V trimming: 4 bases; J trimming: 7 bases; junction bases outside the gene matches: 6. The CDR3 is made up of 13 amino acids. The CDR3 DNA reads TGTGCCAGCAGTTGGACAGGGTTGGGGGAGCAGTACTTC. It specifies CASSWTGLGEQYF.

This clonotype is medium-sized by share. The chain recombines TRBV20-1 with TRBJ2-5, with D maybe TRBD1 (6 bases). Germline CDR1 is DFQATT and CDR2 is SNEGSKA (reference sequence). The V end lost 3 bases, the J end lost 0 bases, and 20 bases lay between the germline ends. CDR3 length: 17 residues. CDR3 nucleotide sequence: TGCAGTGCTAGTAATCCGACCGACAGGCTCGACCAAGAGACCCAGTACTTC. Its protein product is CSASNPTDRLDQETQYF.